The TCR beta chain under discussion was sequenced for a study of blood T cell repertoires in COVID-19. About this clone: This sample includes further DNA sequences coding for the same CDR3.

Method: immunoSEQ multiplex PCR; TCRdb's copy keeps in-frame clones and lacks some. The repertoire consists of roughly 110,000 clones, with approximately 88% occurring once and the leading ten covering about 8.1%. The CDR3 contains 11 residues. V was cut by 3 bases and J by 4 bases, with 4 bases left in between. Germline lookup yields CDR1 SNHLY and CDR2 FYNNEI. This sequence was found in a woman aged 40 to 50 with acute or convalescent COVID-19. Sequencing used peripheral blood. The chain carries TRBV2 and TRBJ2-7; D ambiguous. CDR3 sequence reads: CASSELYEQYF. CDR3 sequence (DNA): TGTGCCAGCAGTGAGCTATACGAGCAGTACTTC.